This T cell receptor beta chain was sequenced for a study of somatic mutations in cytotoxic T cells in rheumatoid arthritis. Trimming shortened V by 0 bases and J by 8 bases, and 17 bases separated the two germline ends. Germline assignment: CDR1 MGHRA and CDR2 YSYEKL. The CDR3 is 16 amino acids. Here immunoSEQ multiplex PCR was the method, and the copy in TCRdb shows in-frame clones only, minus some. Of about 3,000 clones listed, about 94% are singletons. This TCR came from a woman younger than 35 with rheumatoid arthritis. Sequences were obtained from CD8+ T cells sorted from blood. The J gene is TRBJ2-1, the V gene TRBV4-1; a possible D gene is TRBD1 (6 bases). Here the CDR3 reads CASSQDVAGDQHEQFF. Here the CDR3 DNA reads TGCGCCAGCAGCCAAGATGTGGCAGGGGATCAGCATGAGCAGTTCTTC.